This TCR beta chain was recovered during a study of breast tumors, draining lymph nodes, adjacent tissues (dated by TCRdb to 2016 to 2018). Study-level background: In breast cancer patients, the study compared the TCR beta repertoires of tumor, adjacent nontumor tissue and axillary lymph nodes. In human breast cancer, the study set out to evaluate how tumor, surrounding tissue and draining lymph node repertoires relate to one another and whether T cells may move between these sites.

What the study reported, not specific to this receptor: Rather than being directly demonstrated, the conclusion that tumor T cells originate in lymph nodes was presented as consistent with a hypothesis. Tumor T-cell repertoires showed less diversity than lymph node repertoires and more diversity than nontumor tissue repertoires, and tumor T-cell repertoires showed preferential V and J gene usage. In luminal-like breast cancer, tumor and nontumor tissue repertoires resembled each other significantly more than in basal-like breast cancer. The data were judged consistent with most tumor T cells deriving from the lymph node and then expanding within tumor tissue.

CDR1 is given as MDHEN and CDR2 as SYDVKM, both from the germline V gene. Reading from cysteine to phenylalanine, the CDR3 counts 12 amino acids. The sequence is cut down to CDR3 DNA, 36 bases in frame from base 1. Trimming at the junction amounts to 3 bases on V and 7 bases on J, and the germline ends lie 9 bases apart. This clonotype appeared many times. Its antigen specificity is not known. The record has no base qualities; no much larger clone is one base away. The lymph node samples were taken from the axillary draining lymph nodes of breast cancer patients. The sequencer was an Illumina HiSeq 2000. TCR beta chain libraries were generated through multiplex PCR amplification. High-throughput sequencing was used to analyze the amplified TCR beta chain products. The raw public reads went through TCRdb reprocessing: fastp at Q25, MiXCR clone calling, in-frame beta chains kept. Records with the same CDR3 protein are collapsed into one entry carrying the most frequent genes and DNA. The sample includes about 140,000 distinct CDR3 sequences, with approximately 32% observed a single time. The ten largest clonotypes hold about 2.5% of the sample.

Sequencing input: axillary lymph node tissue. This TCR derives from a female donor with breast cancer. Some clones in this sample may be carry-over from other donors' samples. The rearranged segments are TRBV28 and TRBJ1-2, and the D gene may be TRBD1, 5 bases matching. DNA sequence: TGTGCCAGCAGTTTGGGAAGGGGTGGCTACACCTTC. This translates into CASSLGRGGYTF.